The 9 T cell receptor beta chains presented below share a single source sample, sequenced in a study of blood T cell repertoires in COVID-19. Method: immunoSEQ multiplex PCR; TCRdb's copy keeps in-frame clones and lacks some. Of 350,000 to 400,000 clones listed, more than 80% are singletons. Sequencing was carried out using peripheral blood. The receptors come from a woman younger than 45 with COVID-19, enrolled during active disease.

The rearrangement joins TRBV28 to TRBJ2-7; D may be TRBD1 (6 bases). The CDR3 contains 14 residues. With 6 bases removed from V and 2 bases from J, the gap between germline ends came to 14 bases. Germline V gene data show CDR1 as MDHEN and CDR2 as SYDVKM. CDR3 coding DNA: TGTGCCAGCAGGATACAGGGTAATACCTACGAGCAGTACTTC. This sequence encodes CASRIQGNTYEQYF.

This rearrangement joins TRBV29-1 to TRBJ1-1, with TRBD1 matching over 7 bases. Germline-derived CDR1 and CDR2 are SQVTM and ANQGSEA. CDR3 length: 13 amino acids. The V segment lost 7 bases and the J segment 0 bases; nucleotides outside the gene matches: 5. The CDR3 DNA sequence: TGCAGCGGCCTGGGACAGCTGAACACTGAAGCTTTCTTT. Protein product: CSGLGQLNTEAFF.

This rearrangement joins TRBV30 to TRBJ2-5; 9 nucleotides line up with TRBD2. J was trimmed by 1 base and V by 2 bases; bases with no gene match: 2. Germline CDR1 reads GTSNPN; CDR2 reads SVGIG (reference sequence). The length of the CDR3 is 14 residues. The CDR3 coding sequence is TGTGCCTGGAGTTCAGCGGGAGGCCAAGAGACCCAGTACTTC. Its protein product is CAWSSAGGQETQYF.

This sequence joins TRBV11-2 and TRBJ1-2; tentatively, D is TRBD1 (5 bases). This CDR3 is built from 14 residues. V was shortened by 1 base and J by 4 bases, with 10 bases between the two germline ends. The germline V gene encodes CDR1 SGHAT and CDR2 FQNNGV. The DNA for the CDR3 is TGTGCCAGCAGCTTAGGGTACAGGCCCTATGGCTACACCTTC. Its protein is CASSLGYRPYGYTF.

The chain uses TRBV4-2 and TRBJ1-6, with D possibly being TRBD1 (6 bases). V gave up 0 bases and J gave up 10 bases, with 22 bases separating them. Germline V gene sequence: CDR1 LGHNA, CDR2 YNFKEQ. The CDR3 loop spans 18 amino acids. The CDR3: CASSQDGTIGGGGSPLHF. The DNA for the CDR3 is TGTGCCAGCAGCCAAGATGGGACAATCGGGGGAGGGGGATCACCCCTCCACTTT.

The J gene is TRBJ1-6, the V gene TRBV18, with TRBD1 matching 7 bases. With 5 bases clipped from V and 9 bases from J, the junction kept 10 bases outside the gene matches. Germline V gene sequence: CDR1 KGHSH, CDR2 LQKENI. The CDR3 length is 15 residues. This CDR3 reads CASSVRTGWGSPLHF. The CDR3 coding sequence is TGTGCCAGCTCAGTTCGGACAGGCTGGGGTTCACCCCTCCACTTT.

V and J are TRBV4-2 and TRBJ2-2; a weak D match, TRBD2 (6 bases). This CDR3 region has 14 residues. Germline-derived CDR1 and CDR2 are LGHNA and YNFKEQ. Trimming removed 0 bases from V and 9 bases from J, with 11 bases in between. The CDR3 region has the DNA TGTGCCAGCAGCCAAGAACTAGCCTTCAGGGAGCTGTTTTTT. Its translation: CASSQELAFRELFF.

J is TRBJ1-5 and V is TRBV10-1, with D possibly TRBD1 on 6 matching bases. The CDR3 is 13 residues long. V was cut by 3 bases and J by 5 bases, with 8 bases left in between. Germline V gene sequence: CDR1 WNHNN, CDR2 SYGVQD (reference sequence). The CDR3 region has the DNA TGCGCCAGCAGTGAAGCAGGGGATCAGCCCCAGCATTTT. It translates to CASSEAGDQPQHF.

As concerns this clone: The same CDR3 also results from other DNA sequences found in this sample. This chain links TRBV27 with TRBJ2-7; 9 bases match TRBD1. Germline V gene sequence: CDR1 MNHEY, CDR2 SMNVEV (reference sequence). Unmatched junction bases numbered 3, after V lost 6 bases and J lost 3 bases. This CDR3 has 13 amino acids. The CDR3 loop is CASSPGQGYEQYF. The CDR3 DNA follows: TGTGCCAGCAGCCCGGGACAGGGCTACGAGCAGTACTTC.